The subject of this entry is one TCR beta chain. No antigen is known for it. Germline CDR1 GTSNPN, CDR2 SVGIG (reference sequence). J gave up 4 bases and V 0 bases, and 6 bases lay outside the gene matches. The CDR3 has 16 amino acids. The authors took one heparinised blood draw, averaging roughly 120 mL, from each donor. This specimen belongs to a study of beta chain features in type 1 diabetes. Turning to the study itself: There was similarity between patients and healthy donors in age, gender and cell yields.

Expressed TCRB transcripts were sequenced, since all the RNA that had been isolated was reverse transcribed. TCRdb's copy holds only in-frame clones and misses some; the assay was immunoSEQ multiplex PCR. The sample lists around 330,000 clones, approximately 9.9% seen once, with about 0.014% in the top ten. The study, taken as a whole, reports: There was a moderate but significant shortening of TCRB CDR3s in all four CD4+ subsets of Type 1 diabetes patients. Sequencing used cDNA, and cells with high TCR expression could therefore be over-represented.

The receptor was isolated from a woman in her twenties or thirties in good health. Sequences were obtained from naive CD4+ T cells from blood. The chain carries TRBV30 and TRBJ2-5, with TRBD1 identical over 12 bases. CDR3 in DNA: TGTGCCTGGAGTGTACCGGGACAGGGGGCTGGAGAGACCCAGTACTTC. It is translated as CAWSVPGQGAGETQYF.